The sequence of this TCR beta chain was determined in a study of shared clonotypes between healthy human individuals (dated by TCRdb to 2018 to 2021). Study-level background: Two women and three men aged 18 to 49 years were included in the cohort. The study deeply sequenced blood TCR repertoires of about 5 healthy adults to estimate repertoire size and the extent of clonotype sharing between individuals. For each donor, CD4 naive and CD4 memory were each run on three plates, CD8 naive on two plates, and CD8 memory on one plate. Libraries were prepared and TCR repertoires were sequenced by different laboratories using diverse techniques, in order to increase sequencing depth and limit assay-specific biases. Between about 0.94 and 8.9 billion PBMCs per donor were obtained by leukapheresis. General findings and caveats noted by the study authors: About 5% of naive CD4, roughly 3.6% of naive CD8, 2.3% of memory CD4, and 0.4% of memory CD8 clonotypes were shared across several donors. Because the study included only a small number of donors, the genetic and exposure-history diversity represented was limited. Sampling was limited to blood, and TCR repertoires in tissue likely differ from TCR repertoires in blood. Compared with non-shared clonotypes, the clonotypes found in all four sorted-subset donors had higher generation probabilities. Naive subsets generally had larger estimated clonotype richness than memory subsets. Based on pairwise subsampling, the degree of clonotype sharing among donors was expected to be affected by sequencing depth. Even with the large sequencing depth, rarefaction of the sorted-subset datasets indicated that sequencing was incomplete.

A remark on this clone: Its antigen is unknown. Per-base quality was not reported, and no clone a single base away is much larger than it.

The donors were healthy, HIV-negative adults with no recently reported acute infections or vaccinations. All donors were Caucasian adults living in Nashville, Tennessee, USA. Magnetic negative selection was used to enrich CD4+ T cells, after which naive cells were positively selected on CD45RA and the negative fraction became the memory subset. After blood collection by leukapheresis, PBMCs were isolated using Ficoll-Histopaque density gradient centrifugation and then cryopreserved in the vapor phase of liquid nitrogen. Analytical flow cytometry was used to check the purity and quantity of each magnetically sorted T cell population. Genomic DNA was isolated from each sorted fraction and quantified by UV absorbance on a Nanodrop 2000c. Including cysteine and phenylalanine, the CDR3 has 17 amino acids. Only the CDR3 DNA stays, 51 bases, in frame from base 1. For CDR1 and CDR2, the germline V gene lists SGDLS and YYNGEE. V loses 0 bases of germline sequence and J loses 1 base, and the interval between the two ends is 13 bases.

Using the deep immunoSEQ assay, TCR CDR3 regions were amplified from genomic DNA by multiplex PCR. For each cell subset, the extracted genomic DNA was distributed evenly across all wells of several immunoSEQ 96-well plates, and each plate served as one replicate. For sorted subsets, around 200 ng genomic DNA, equal to 30,000 or so T cell genomes, was loaded into each replicate PCR. The purified libraries were quantified using a Qubit 3.0 fluorometer, sized with a Bioanalyzer 2100, and then quantified again using the KAPA Library Quantification kit. Every immunoSEQ 96-well plate was sequenced on a dedicated single-read 150-cycle Illumina NextSeq 550 flow cell. In the authors' own workflow: Because only junctional sequences without quality scores were contained in the immunoSEQ output, filtering matching that applied to full-length reads could not be performed. Sequences were annotated with PyIR, a Python wrapper for IgBLAST v1.9, and V/J genes and CDR3 were assigned using IMGT germline references. Reads were filtered out if the reads had weak V/J assignments (E-value above 1e-6), no CDR3, stop codons, out-of-frame junctions, or ambiguous translated residues. V3J clonotypes were defined as sequences sharing an identical inferred V gene, J gene, and CDR3 amino acid sequence. Percentage overlap between repertoires was computed as shared unique clonotypes divided by the size of the smaller repertoire. Three approaches were used to assess repertoire richness: RTK rarefaction, the Chao1 estimator, and Recon v2.1 estimates of unobserved clonotypes. OLGA was used to compute generation probabilities for all TCRbeta clonotypes that the gDNA method yielded from four donors. TCRdb mirrors the immuneACCESS table, restricted to in-frame sequences. Some clones are absent from its copies; in checked studies, under half trace to an unresolved V gene, and the reason for the others is unknown. The DNA gave D and trimming, while V, J and clone size come from that table. Recorded for this sample are over a million clones; 96% of them occurred a single time. Clones ranked in the top ten supply approximately 1.1% of the sample.

The sequence came from a man aged 25 to 40 in good health. Sequencing was carried out using naive CD4+ T cells sorted from blood. The cell subset or site label of this sample denotes: CD45RA+ positively selected. The rearrangement joined TRBV9 to TRBJ1-4; the D gene is unclear. At the DNA level, the sequence is TGTGCCAGCAGCGTAGATGGGCGCGTGAGAACTAATGAAAAACTGTTTTTT. This yields the protein CASSVDGRVRTNEKLFF. Supplemented by the reference TRBV9 and TRBJ1-4 proteins around the CDR3, the complete variable domain is DSGVTQTPKHLITATGQRVTLRCSPRSGDLSVYWYQQSLDQGLQFLIQYYNGEERAKGNILERFSAQQFPDLHSELNLSSLELGDSALYFCASSVDGRVRTNEKLFFGSGTQLSVL.